This is a list of T cell receptor beta chains from one sample in a study of blood T cell repertoires in COVID-19. Only in-frame clones appear in the TCRdb table, and some are missing; sequencing was by immunoSEQ multiplex PCR. The table has 350,000 to 450,000 clones, approximately 91% seen once. Material for sequencing was PBMCs or T cells enriched from blood (not recorded which). Every receptor here comes from a woman aged 40 to 50 who had been exposed to COVID-19. Each CDR3 is given with its conserved first and last residue. D genes are given only for firm matches. Clone size is given for some rows only: seen once, a few or many times, or a class if the clone is expanded.

V: TRBV20-1
size: .
D: TRBD1
J: TRBJ1-3
DNA: TGCAGTGCTAGTTGGACAGGGGGAACCACCATATATTTT
CDR3: CSASWTGGTTIYF

V: TRBV19
size: .
D: TRBD1
J: TRBJ1-5
DNA: TGTGCCAGTAGTATTGTAACAGGGGGACGAGGCAATCAGCCCCAGCATTTT
CDR3: CASSIVTGGRGNQPQHF

V: TRBV29-1
size: .
D: .
J: TRBJ1-5
DNA: TGCAGCGTGAAAGAGGGCAATCAGCCCCAGCATTTT
CDR3: CSVKEGNQPQHF

V: TRBV6-5
size: .
D: .
J: TRBJ2-3
DNA: TGTGCCAGCGCAGGGGGGTTACCTAGCACAGATACGCAGTATTTT
CDR3: CASAGGLPSTDTQYF

V: TRBV3-1/TRBV3-2
size: .
D: .
J: TRBJ2-5
DNA: TGTGCCAGCAGCCAATCAGAGACAGTGGAGACCCAGTACTTC
CDR3: CASSQSETVETQYF

V: TRBV28
size: .
D: TRBD1
J: TRBJ1-1
DNA: TGTGCCAGCAGAGGGGACAGCTTTAACACTGAAGCTTTCTTT
CDR3: CASRGDSFNTEAFF

V: TRBV6-5
size: .
D: TRBD1
J: TRBJ1-2
DNA: TGTGCCAGCAGGGGAGGACAGGGGGCAGGCGGCTACACCTTC
CDR3: CASRGGQGAGGYTF

V: TRBV7-2
size: .
D: TRBD1
J: TRBJ2-7
DNA: TGTGCCAGCAGCCCACTTTTGGGACAGGGGAAATACGAGCAGTACTTC
CDR3: CASSPLLGQGKYEQYF

V: TRBV6-5
size: .
D: .
J: TRBJ2-7
DNA: TGTGCCAGCAGGGGACAAACCTACGAGCAGTACTTC
CDR3: CASRGQTYEQYF

V: TRBV2
size: .
D: .
J: TRBJ1-4
DNA: TGTGCCAGCAGCTCCTATAATGAAAAACTGTTTTTT
CDR3: CASSSYNEKLFF

V: TRBV19
size: .
D: TRBD2
J: TRBJ2-1
DNA: TGTGCCAGTAGTATCCTAGCGGGAGGCAATGAGCAGTTCTTC
CDR3: CASSILAGGNEQFF

V: TRBV4-3
size: .
D: TRBD1
J: TRBJ1-1
DNA: TGCGCCAGCAGCCAAGATATCCCAGGGGGCAAGAGGGACACTGAAGCTTTCTTT
CDR3: CASSQDIPGGKRDTEAFF

V: TRBV27
size: .
D: .
J: TRBJ2-2
DNA: TGTGCCAGCCGGGTTCGCAACACCGGGGAGCTGTTTTTT
CDR3: CASRVRNTGELFF

V: TRBV27
size: .
D: .
J: TRBJ1-4
DNA: TGTGCCAGCAGTTTAGCAGGGAGCGGGGAAAAACTGTTTTTT
CDR3: CASSLAGSGEKLFF

V: TRBV27
size: few
D: TRBD1
J: TRBJ1-2
DNA: TGTGCCAGCAGTTTATACGGTCAGGGGGAGAACTATGGCTACACCTTC
CDR3: CASSLYGQGENYGYTF

V: TRBV5-6
size: .
D: .
J: TRBJ1-1
DNA: TGTGCCAGCAGCCGGACAGAGGAAGCTTTCTTT
CDR3: CASSRTEEAFF

V: TRBV19
size: .
D: .
J: TRBJ1-3
DNA: TGTGCCAGTAGTATCGTTCACACCATATATTTT
CDR3: CASSIVHTIYF

V: TRBV7-3
size: .
D: TRBD2
J: TRBJ2-1
DNA: TGTGCCAGCAGCTTAACCGGAGCGGGAGGTCACAATGAGCAGTTCTTC
CDR3: CASSLTGAGGHNEQFF

V: TRBV5-6
size: .
D: TRBD1
J: TRBJ1-2
DNA: TGTGCCAGCAGCTCGACTCGCAGGGGGCTACGAGGCTACACCTTC
CDR3: CASSSTRRGLRGYTF

V: TRBV5-6
size: .
D: TRBD2
J: TRBJ2-1
DNA: TGTGCCAGCAGCTTGACTAGCGTGGATGAGCAGTTCTTC
CDR3: CASSLTSVDEQFF

V: TRBV3-1/TRBV3-2
size: .
D: .
J: TRBJ2-7
DNA: TGTGCCAGCAGCCAAGTTACTAGAGAACTGTACTTC
CDR3: CASSQVTRELYF

V: TRBV3-1/TRBV3-2
size: .
D: .
J: TRBJ1-1
DNA: TGTGCCAGCAGCCAAGATTTGGGGAGCGAGGAAGCTTTCTTT
CDR3: CASSQDLGSEEAFF

V: TRBV19
size: .
D: .
J: TRBJ1-1
DNA: TGTGCCAGTGGCACCGGGGGGTTGGGGGCCGGCACTGAAGCTTTCTTT
CDR3: CASGTGGLGAGTEAFF

V: TRBV5-1
size: .
D: TRBD2
J: TRBJ2-1
DNA: TGCGCCAGCAGCGATCTAGCGGGGGTTTACAATGAGCAGTTCTTC
CDR3: CASSDLAGVYNEQFF

V: TRBV7-9
size: .
D: TRBD2
J: TRBJ2-7
DNA: TGTGCCAGCAGCTTAGAAGGCGGGAGGGCCCGGGGCGAGCAGTACTTC
CDR3: CASSLEGGRARGEQYF

V: TRBV7-9
size: .
D: TRBD1
J: TRBJ1-4
DNA: TGTGCCAGCAGCTACCGACAGGGAGGTGAAAAACTGTTTTTT
CDR3: CASSYRQGGEKLFF

V: TRBV4-1
size: .
D: .
J: TRBJ2-7
DNA: TGCGCCAGCAGCCAAGTTATCCTAACCTACGAGCAGTACTTC
CDR3: CASSQVILTYEQYF

V: TRBV6-1
size: .
D: .
J: TRBJ2-7
DNA: TGTGCCAGCAGTGAACGTTGGGCCCACGAGCAGTACTTC
CDR3: CASSERWAHEQYF

V: TRBV5-1
size: .
D: TRBD2
J: TRBJ2-2
DNA: TGCGCCAGCAGCTTGGGGCTAGCGGGGGCAAAGCTGTTTTTT
CDR3: CASSLGLAGAKLFF

V: TRBV7-9
size: .
D: TRBD1
J: TRBJ2-1
DNA: TGTGCCAGCAGCTTGGGGACAGGGGGCAACAATGAGCAGTTCTTC
CDR3: CASSLGTGGNNEQFF

V: TRBV24-1
size: few
D: .
J: TRBJ2-5
DNA: TGTGCCACCAGTGAGCATTGGCACTTC
CDR3: CATSEHWHF

V: TRBV5-8
size: .
D: TRBD2
J: TRBJ2-3
DNA: TGTGCCAGCAGCTCTCTAGCGGGAGGTGGTACGCAGTATTTT
CDR3: CASSSLAGGGTQYF

V: TRBV24-1
size: .
D: TRBD2
J: TRBJ2-3
DNA: TGTGCCACCAGTGATTTTCCTAGCGGGACCACAGATACGCAGTATTTT
CDR3: CATSDFPSGTTDTQYF

V: TRBV4-1
size: .
D: .
J: TRBJ2-7
DNA: TGCGCCAGCAGCCAAGCCACAGGATACTCCCTCTACGAGCAGTACTTC
CDR3: CASSQATGYSLYEQYF

V: TRBV4-2
size: .
D: .
J: TRBJ1-4
DNA: TGTGCCAGCAGCCAAGTGGCGCAGGCAACTAATGAAAAACTGTTTTTT
CDR3: CASSQVAQATNEKLFF

V: TRBV19
size: .
D: .
J: TRBJ1-5
DNA: TGTGCCAGTAGTAGAAACCAGGGCAGCAATCAGCCCCAGCATTTT
CDR3: CASSRNQGSNQPQHF

V: TRBV19
size: .
D: .
J: TRBJ1-2
DNA: TGTGCCAGTAGTAGGCAGGTCGGCTATGGCTACACCTTC
CDR3: CASSRQVGYGYTF

V: TRBV29-1
size: .
D: TRBD1
J: TRBJ2-1
DNA: TGCAGCGTTCGACAGGGGAAAGGCCATGAGCAGTTCTTC
CDR3: CSVRQGKGHEQFF

V: TRBV6-5
size: .
D: .
J: TRBJ1-5
DNA: TGTGCCAGCAGCCCGGGACACTATAGCAATCAGCCCCAGCATTTT
CDR3: CASSPGHYSNQPQHF

V: TRBV14
size: many
D: .
J: TRBJ1-3
DNA: TGTGCCAGCAGCCAGCAGCGTTCTGGAAACACCATATATTTT
CDR3: CASSQQRSGNTIYF

V: TRBV19
size: .
D: .
J: TRBJ1-2
DNA: TGTGCCAGTAGTGTGAGGGAAGGGTTGCCTAGTGGCTACACCTTC
CDR3: CASSVREGLPSGYTF

V: TRBV5-1
size: .
D: .
J: TRBJ1-5
DNA: TGCGCCAGCAGCTTGGCCGCAGGGCCTAATCAGCCCCAGCATTTT
CDR3: CASSLAAGPNQPQHF

V: TRBV11-3
size: .
D: .
J: TRBJ2-3
DNA: TGTGCCAGCAGCTTAGGGACAGGCACAGATACGCAGTATTTT
CDR3: CASSLGTGTDTQYF